This entry is about one T cell receptor beta chain. Antigen unknown. Sequencing was performed with immunoSEQ multiplex PCR; in TCRdb, only in-frame clones are kept and a portion is missing. The sample lists roughly 190,000 clones, approximately 89% seen once, with about 3.5% in the top ten. The data originate from a study of T cell responses to AZD1222 COVID-19 vaccine. Points from the study as a whole: Donors were largely white British and mainly female; clonal diversity was possibly underestimated. Repertoires were collected only later (after the peak T cell response had occurred). Spike-wide vaccine-associated CD4 TCRs dominated at 160-218 and 743-854.

This CDR3 is built from 17 residues. Germline CDR1 reads ENHRY; CDR2 reads SYGVKD. V was cut by 3 bases and J by 1 base, with 15 bases left in between. The sequences come from peripheral blood, collected 28 days after the second AZD1222 dose. The receptor comes from an adult who received the AZD1222 COVID-19 vaccine. The gene calls are TRBV10-3 and TRBJ2-2; the D call may be TRBD1 or TRBD2 (5 bases each). The DNA for the CDR3 is TGTGCCATCAGTGAATCGCGGGTTCAGGGGAACACCGGGGAGCTGTTTTTT. Encoded protein: CAISESRVQGNTGELFF.